The entry below gives a single T cell receptor (beta chain) sequence along with its context. The sample is drawn from a study of T cell responses to AZD1222 COVID-19 vaccine. Produced via immunoSEQ multiplex PCR; TCRdb's table is partial and in-frame only. Of about 140,000 clones in the sample, more than 75% were seen once. This specimen consisted of peripheral blood, obtained 28 days after the second AZD1222 dose. This TCR was recovered from an adult who received the AZD1222 COVID-19 vaccine.

The CDR3 nucleotides read TGTGCCAGCAGCGTAGCACGGACGGACTATGGCTACACCTTC. Translating it yields CASSVARTDYGYTF. The J gene is TRBJ1-2, the V gene TRBV9; no clear D. The germline gives CDR1 SGDLS, CDR2 YYNGEE. The CDR3 consists of 14 residues. Trimming took 0 bases from V and 3 from J, leaving 9 bases between them.